The 27 T cell receptor beta chains presented below share a single source sample, sequenced in a study of radiation and T cells in renal cell carcinoma. The data were produced by immunoSEQ multiplex PCR, yet TCRdb's version contains in-frame clones alone and is incomplete. The sample yields just over 150,000 clones, roughly 90% seen once. Time point reported: blood 2 weeks post-SBRT. This sample's treatment: 15 Gy SBRT to primary tumor, nephrectomy 4 weeks later. The material sequenced was blood, taken from a patient whose treatment included radiotherapy and nephrectomy. The receptors were sampled from a woman aged 45-65 years with renal cell carcinoma.

The chain recombines TRBV5-1 with TRBJ1-3; D is ambiguous. Trimming shortened V by 4 bases and J by 0 bases, and 11 bases separated the two germline ends. This CDR3 region has 15 residues. Germline loops: CDR1 SGHRS, CDR2 YFSETQ. DNA for the CDR3: TGCGCCAGCAGCCCGACGGTGAGCTCTGGAAACACCATATATTTT. Encoded protein: CASSPTVSSGNTIYF.

The genes are TRBV5-1 and TRBJ2-5, with D perhaps being TRBD1 or TRBD2 (6 bases each). The CDR3 spans 15 residues. Germline V gives CDR1 SGHRS, CDR2 YFSETQ. Trimming stripped 4 bases from V and 1 base from J, with 14 bases between. In DNA form, the CDR3 reads TGCGCCAGCAGCCTGCAAGGGGGGCCCCAAGAGACCCAGTACTTC. Encoded protein: CASSLQGGPQETQYF.

As to this clone: The sample has other DNA sequences that encode this CDR3 too. This chain links TRBV27 with TRBJ2-7; TRBD1 matches 7 bases. Germline trimming cut 6 bases from V and 7 bases from J; bases unmatched to any gene: 9. CDR3 length: 13 amino acids. Germline CDR1 is MNHEY and CDR2 is SMNVEV (reference sequence). CDR3 region: CASSLTGNWEQYF. The CDR3 DNA reads TGTGCCAGCAGCCTGACAGGGAATTGGGAGCAGTACTTC.

J is TRBJ1-1 and V is TRBV19; no reliable D call. CDR1 and CDR2 (germline): LNHDA, SQIVND (reference sequence). CDR3 length: 17 amino acids. Trimming removed 4 bases at V and 4 bases at J, with 22 bases between. The CDR3 sequence is CASSNFRRGLLSTEAFF. DNA for the CDR3: TGTGCCAGTAGTAACTTTCGTCGTGGACTACTGAGCACTGAAGCTTTCTTT.

V gene TRBV25-1 combines with J gene TRBJ2-4, with D possibly TRBD1 on 5 matching bases. The CDR3 consists of 15 residues. Trimming left V 4 bases short and J 2 bases short, with 12 bases between. In germline, CDR1 is MGHDK, CDR2 SYGVNS. CDR3 nucleotides: TGTGCCAGCAGTGGACAGTTCCTGACCAAAAACATTCAGTACTTC. Amino acids: CASSGQFLTKNIQYF. Full variable domain (outside the CDR3, taken from reference TRBV25-1 and TRBJ2-4): EADIYQTPRYLVIGTGKKITLECSQTMGHDKMYWYQQDPGMELHLIHYSYGVNSTEKGDLSSESTVSRIRTEHFPLTLESARPSHTSQYLCASSGQFLTKNIQYFGAGTRLSVL.

V is TRBV14 and J is TRBJ1-2; TRBD1 is a possible D gene (6 bases). The CDR3 has 13 amino acids. CDR1 and CDR2 (germline): SGHDN, FVKESK. The germline V and J ends were trimmed by 4 bases and 9 bases, with 15 bases remaining between them. The CDR3, as DNA: TGTGCCAGCAGCCCGGACAGCCTTGGAAGCTACACCTTC. Its protein is CASSPDSLGSYTF.

This chain uses TRBV10-3 with TRBJ1-1; D might be TRBD1 (6 bases). This CDR3 region has 14 residues. V was trimmed by 3 bases and J by 0 bases, leaving 8 bases between them. Germline V gene lookup returns CDR1 ENHRY and CDR2 SYGVKD. The CDR3 DNA reads as TGTGCCATCAGTGAACGGGACATGAACACTGAAGCTTTCTTT. Its protein product is CAISERDMNTEAFF.

This chain connects TRBV7-3 to TRBJ2-2; TRBD2 is a possible D gene (6 bases). CDR3 length equals 16 residues. Germline V gene sequence: CDR1 SGHTA, CDR2 FQGTGA. Trimming removed 0 bases at V and 1 base at J, with 9 bases between. CDR3 sequence (DNA): TGTGCCAGCAGCTTAACGGCGGGACTGAACACCGGGGAGCTGTTTTTT. It yields the protein CASSLTAGLNTGELFF.

The CDR3 region is CASSLGQGTDTQYF. As DNA, the CDR3 is TGTGCCAGCAGTCTGGGACAGGGGACAGATACGCAGTATTTT. This chain connects TRBV6-4 to TRBJ2-3, with 10 bases lining up with TRBD1. The V segment lost 5 bases and the J segment 3 bases; nucleotides outside the gene matches: 2. CDR1 is MRHNA, CDR2 SNTAGT, per germline. The CDR3 is made up of 14 amino acids.

The table lists this clone with a few counts. The chain is built from TRBV30 and TRBJ1-1; D is unresolved. The CDR3 runs 13 residues. V was trimmed by 1 base and J by 2 bases, leaving 8 bases between them. Germline V gene data show CDR1 as GTSNPN and CDR2 as SVGIG (reference sequence). CDR3 sequence reads: CAWSERSNTEAFF. The DNA of the CDR3 is TGTGCCTGGAGTGAGCGCAGCAACACTGAAGCTTTCTTT.

The chain joins TRBV4-2 to TRBJ2-1; D is ambiguous. Trimming took 2 bases from V and 8 from J, leaving 10 bases between them. Germline V gene sequence: CDR1 LGHNA, CDR2 YNFKEQ. This CDR3 spans 13 amino acids. The CDR3 here is CASSQTTTHEQFF. CDR3 DNA sequence: TGTGCCAGCAGCCAAACAACCACGCATGAGCAGTTCTTC.

The J gene is TRBJ1-1, the V gene TRBV18; D is perhaps TRBD1 (5 bases). Germline V gene sequence: CDR1 KGHSH, CDR2 LQKENI. The V and J ends lost 3 bases and 5 bases respectively, with 19 bases between them. This CDR3 has 16 residues. The CDR3 region has the DNA TGTGCCAGCTCACCTCGCGGGGCGGGCGTTGGGACTGAAGCTTTCTTT. Its translation is CASSPRGAGVGTEAFF. Looking up the rest from reference TRBV18 and TRBJ1-1 gives the full variable domain: NAGVMQNPRHLVRRRGQEARLRCSPMKGHSHVYWYRQLPEEGLKFMVYLQKENIIDESGMPKERFSAEFPKEGPSILRIQQVVRGDSAAYFCASSPRGAGVGTEAFFGQGTRLTVV.

By share, this clone ranks as medium-sized. The J gene is TRBJ1-2, the V gene TRBV4-3, with D tentatively TRBD1 (5 bases). V was cut by 1 base and J by 4 bases, with 13 bases left in between. CDR3 length equals 15 residues. CDR1 LGHNA and CDR2 YSLEER come from the germline V gene. CDR3: CASSQGRGGTYGYTF. CDR3 nucleotide sequence: TGCGCCAGCAGCCAAGGTCGGGGGGGAACCTATGGCTACACCTTC.

This chain connects TRBV5-1 to TRBJ2-7; D is tentatively TRBD1 or TRBD2 (5 bases each). The germline V gene has CDR1 SGHRS and CDR2 YFSETQ. The CDR3 loop spans 15 amino acids. V was cut by 4 bases and J by 1 base, with 15 bases left in between. The CDR3 protein is CASSTRDGDSYEQYF. The CDR3 bases are TGCGCCAGCAGCACTCGGGACGGGGATTCCTACGAGCAGTACTTC.

In DNA form, the CDR3 reads TGTGCCAGCAGCTTGGCCTGGGGAGTCAGCACAGATACGCAGTATTTT. It is translated as CASSLAWGVSTDTQYF. J is TRBJ2-3 and V is TRBV5-6; D possibly corresponds to TRBD2 (5 bases). Germline lookup yields CDR1 SGHDT and CDR2 YYEEEE. This CDR3 comprises 16 residues. Trimming shortened V by 0 bases and J by 0 bases, and 11 bases separated the two germline ends.

This chain connects TRBV19 to TRBJ2-1; D may be TRBD2 (5 bases). V shed 11 bases and J shed 8 bases, with 13 bases lying between them. Germline V gene data show CDR1 as LNHDA and CDR2 as SQIVND (reference sequence). The CDR3 runs to 11 residues. CDR3 in amino acids: CASSRAYEQFF. CDR3 bases: TGTGCCTCCTCGAGGGCGTATGAGCAGTTCTTC.

V usage is TRBV29-1 and J usage is TRBJ2-1, with D tentatively TRBD1 or TRBD2 (5 bases each). CDR1 SQVTM and CDR2 ANQGSEA come from the germline V gene. V lost 6 bases and J 9 bases, leaving 15 bases between the germline ends. The CDR3 spans 12 residues. CDR3 residues: CSVDPGTREQFF. CDR3 nucleotide sequence: TGCAGCGTCGATCCCGGGACCCGTGAGCAGTTCTTC.

This chain joins TRBV5-1 and TRBJ2-2, with unresolved D. The V end lost 1 base, the J end lost 0 bases, and 10 bases lay between the germline ends. Germline V gene lookup returns CDR1 SGHRS and CDR2 YFSETQ. The CDR3 has 16 amino acids. CDR3 nucleotide sequence: TGCGCCAGCAGCTTGTTTGGGGAACCGAACACCGGGGAGCTGTTTTTT. Encoded protein: CASSLFGEPNTGELFF. Full variable domain (missing parts from reference TRBV5-1 and TRBJ2-2): KAGVTQTPRYLIKTRGQQVTLSCSPISGHRSVSWYQQTPGQGLQFLFEYFSETQRNKGNFPGRFSGRQFSNSRSEMNVSTLELGDSALYLCASSLFGEPNTGELFFGEGSRLTVL.

The chain combines TRBV13 with TRBJ2-7; no reliable D call. Trimming took off 0 bases at V and 5 bases at J, with 14 bases between the two ends. Germline V lookup: CDR1 PRHDT, CDR2 FYEKMQ (reference sequence). The CDR3 contains 15 residues. The CDR3 DNA is TGTGCCAGCAGCTTAGGCGTAACGCCGCCGGACGAGCAGTACTTC. Its translation is CASSLGVTPPDEQYF.

V gene TRBV19 combines with J gene TRBJ1-4; D remains unclear. V shed 5 bases and J shed 8 bases, with 18 bases lying between them. CDR1 and CDR2 (germline): LNHDA, SQIVND (reference sequence). This CDR3 spans 15 amino acids. The CDR3 bases are TGTGCCAGTAGTCCCCCGGACCCCCCGGGAGAAAAACTGTTTTTT. Translation gives CASSPPDPPGEKLFF.

The chain has TRBV5-1 and TRBJ2-3; D remains ambiguous. The length of the CDR3 is 16 residues. V was pared by 0 bases and J by 2 bases, with 13 bases between. Germline assignment: CDR1 SGHRS and CDR2 YFSETQ. DNA for the CDR3: TGCGCCAGCAGCTTGGTCGCTGGAGCCGCCACAGATACGCAGTATTTT. Protein: CASSLVAGAATDTQYF.

This sequence joins TRBV29-1 and TRBJ2-7; unclear D gene. Looked up from germline, CDR1 is SQVTM and CDR2 is ANQGSEA. The V end was cut by 2 bases, the J end by 6 bases, with 8 bases between. This CDR3 has 11 amino acids. CDR3 region: CSVELGLEQYF. The DNA of the CDR3 is TGCAGCGTTGAATTAGGTCTCGAGCAGTACTTC.

The chain employs TRBV4-3 and TRBJ2-7, with a weak D call TRBD1 (6 bases). The germline gives CDR1 LGHNA, CDR2 YSLEER. V was trimmed by 3 bases and J by 7 bases, leaving 19 bases between them. This CDR3 is 15 amino acids long. The CDR3 nucleotides are TGCGCCAGCAGCCAGAGACCCAGACAGGCAAGGGAGCAGTACTTC. This sequence encodes CASSQRPRQAREQYF.

The V call is TRBV7-9, the J call TRBJ1-1, with D hard to call. V was pared by 4 bases and J by 0 bases, with 12 bases between. CDR3 size: 15 residues. Germline-derived CDR1 and CDR2 are SEHNR and FQNEAQ (reference sequence). The CDR3 nucleotides read TGTGCCAGCAGCTGGGGATCAGCGGTGAACACTGAAGCTTTCTTT. Translated: CASSWGSAVNTEAFF.

V and J are TRBV18 and TRBJ1-1; TRBD1 matches at 8 bases. Germline CDR1 reads KGHSH; CDR2 reads LQKENI. The CDR3 has 15 residues. Trimming took 6 bases from V and 0 from J; bases not matched to a gene: 6. CDR3 sequence: CASSDRDNMNTEAFF. As DNA, the CDR3 is TGTGCCAGCTCGGACAGGGACAACATGAACACTGAAGCTTTCTTT.

Only one count was recorded for this clone. The chain recombines TRBV9 with TRBJ2-2, with D unclear. This CDR3 has 14 amino acids. CDR1 is SGDLS and CDR2 is YYNGEE in the germline V gene. Trimming cost V 0 bases and J 5 bases, with 8 bases left between them. CDR3 in amino acids: CASSVGIGTGELFF. CDR3 bases: TGTGCCAGCAGCGTAGGTATAGGGACCGGGGAGCTGTTTTTT. Drawing the rest from reference TRBV9 and TRBJ2-2, the complete variable domain is DSGVTQTPKHLITATGQRVTLRCSPRSGDLSVYWYQQSLDQGLQFLIQYYNGEERAKGNILERFSAQQFPDLHSELNLSSLELGDSALYFCASSVGIGTGELFFGEGSRLTVL.

The rearrangement links TRBV19 to TRBJ2-5; TRBD2 agrees at 7 bases. The ends lost 8 bases at V and 7 bases at J; junction bases unmatched: 13. This CDR3 contains 14 residues. Germline V gene lookup returns CDR1 LNHDA and CDR2 SQIVND (reference sequence). CDR3 protein: CASGTPGREGTQYF. As DNA, the CDR3 is TGTGCCAGTGGAACCCCCGGCAGGGAGGGGACCCAGTACTTC.